This is a list of T cell receptor beta chains from one sample in a study of T-cell reconstitution after alpha-beta-depleted transplantation in children. Using its own MiXCR run on the PCR reads, TCRdb lists one record per CDR3 protein. In the table there are 300,000 to 400,000 distinct CDR3 sequences, 15% to 20% of which are singletons. Specimen: PBMCs, mostly from graft donor cells, collected 360 days after TCRalphabeta/CD19-depleted stem cell transplant. These receptors were collected from a male patient between 2 and 10 years old who had a stem cell transplant for acute lymphoblastic leukemia, so the T cells may come from the graft donor. Each CDR3 is given without its conserved first and last residue. Size is stated for part of the rows, as once, few or many counts, or as a class when the clone is expanded.

j_gene: TRBJ2-1
v_gene: TRBV7-8
abundance: few
CDR3aa: ASRRGISYNEQF

j_gene: TRBJ1-5
v_gene: TRBV6-1
abundance: few
CDR3aa: ASSDGRLDQPQH

j_gene: TRBJ2-7
v_gene: TRBV12-3/TRBV12-4
abundance: medium-sized
CDR3aa: ASSFQGSYEQY

j_gene: TRBJ2-1
v_gene: TRBV29-1
abundance: many
CDR3aa: SVEEGGNEQF

j_gene: TRBJ2-1
v_gene: TRBV7-7
abundance: many
CDR3aa: ASSLGVANNEQF

j_gene: TRBJ1-6
v_gene: TRBV12-3/TRBV12-4
abundance: NA
CDR3aa: ASSLETTGPYNSPLH

j_gene: TRBJ2-1
v_gene: TRBV4-3
abundance: NA
CDR3aa: ASSQDHPRGRAYNEQF

j_gene: TRBJ2-1
v_gene: TRBV5-1
abundance: NA
CDR3aa: ASSSSGRADNEQF

j_gene: TRBJ2-7
v_gene: TRBV12-3/TRBV12-4
abundance: few
CDR3aa: ASSLRRFSYEQY

j_gene: TRBJ1-5
v_gene: TRBV6-2/TRBV6-3
abundance: NA
CDR3aa: ASSYSVGQRLNQPQH

j_gene: TRBJ2-2
v_gene: TRBV11-2
abundance: few
CDR3aa: ASSPGLTNTGELF

j_gene: TRBJ2-1
v_gene: TRBV12-3/TRBV12-4
abundance: few
CDR3aa: ASIRRSGTAYNEQF

j_gene: TRBJ2-4
v_gene: TRBV4-1
abundance: NA
CDR3aa: ASSQDNGRLLAKNIQY

j_gene: TRBJ2-1
v_gene: TRBV12-3/TRBV12-4
abundance: NA
CDR3aa: ASAGGSKEQF